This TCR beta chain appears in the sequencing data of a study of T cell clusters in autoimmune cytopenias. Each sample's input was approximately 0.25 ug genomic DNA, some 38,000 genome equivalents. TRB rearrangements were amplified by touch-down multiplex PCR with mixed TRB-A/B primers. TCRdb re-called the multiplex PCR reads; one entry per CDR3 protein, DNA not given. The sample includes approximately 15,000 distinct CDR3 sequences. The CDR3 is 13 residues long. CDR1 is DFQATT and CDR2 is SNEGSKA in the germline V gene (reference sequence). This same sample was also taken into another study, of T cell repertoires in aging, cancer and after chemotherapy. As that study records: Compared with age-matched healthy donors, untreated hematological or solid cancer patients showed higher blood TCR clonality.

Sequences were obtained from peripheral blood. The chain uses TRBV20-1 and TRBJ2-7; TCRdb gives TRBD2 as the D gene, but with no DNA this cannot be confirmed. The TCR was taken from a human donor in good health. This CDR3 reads CSAPLAGAYEQYF.